This T cell receptor (beta chain) stems from a study of blood T cell repertoires in COVID-19 (dated by TCRdb to 2018 to 2021). Study-level background: The collaborator samples originated in the United States, Italy and Spain and spanned the acute and convalescent phases of COVID-19. The prospective study material was composed of cDNA or gDNA derived from T cells, B-cell-depleted T cells, or PBMCs. Subjects who had been exposed to COVID-19, were actively infected with it, or had recovered from it provided the deeply sampled blood TCRbeta repertoires that made up the dataset. The repertoires were made available in a free public database intended to serve as a resource for research on the immune response to SARS-CoV-2. The samples were drawn from the first 160 participants of the ongoing ImmuneRACE study and from roughly 1,300 subjects provided by 6 global collaborators. Nearly every sample came with metadata listing a de-identified subject ID, COVID-19 status, age in years and sex. Where HLA class I and class II types were available, the types were taken from metadata supplied by the sample provider, not from assay-based typing. General findings and caveats noted by the study authors: The quantity of clinical and demographic metadata differed by source and by participant and was supplied without curation.

As for this clone: Its antigen is currently not known. Nothing much larger sits one base from this clone, and base qualities are not available.

At one collaborating source in Seattle, patients were enrolled during active infection and were followed longitudinally through the course of disease. Each collaborating institution followed its own protocols to collect whole blood in K2EDTA tubes. For TCRbeta analysis, collaborators shipped samples as frozen whole blood, isolated PBMCs, or DNA extracted from either of those sample types. TCRbeta CDR3 regions were amplified from genomic DNA by means of the immunoSEQ Assay, a bias-controlled multiplex PCR. As for the authors' bioinformatics: The number of nucleated cells in each sample was estimated from the amplification of reference gene primers within the assay. Sequence reads were collapsed and filtered to measure the absolute abundance of every unique TCRbeta CDR3 rearrangement. For each sample, productive Simpson clonality was calculated as the square root of Simpson's diversity index across productive rearrangements. Imported from immuneACCESS, the table was reduced by TCRdb to in-frame sequences with V and J called. These copies leave out some clones; in studies compared against another copy, an unresolved V gene accounts for under half, and the cause of the remainder is not known. V, J and clone size reflect that table, while D and trimming were determined from the DNA. The sample table records some 170,000 clones; more than 85% of these occur just once. Clones ranked in the top ten supply around 2% of the sample.

Sequencing was done on a sample of peripheral blood. The TCR was taken from a woman aged 55-70 years with COVID-19, enrolled during active disease.

Read as DNA, the sequence is TGTGCCAGCAGCTTACGGGATCCCTATGGCTACACCTTC. Translated, it reads CASSLRDPYGYTF. The V and J genes are TRBV13 and TRBJ1-2; a confident D gene designation cannot be given. From the cysteine up to the phenylalanine, the CDR3 has a length of 13 residues. The entry retains the CDR3 DNA only, 39 bases that are in frame from base 1. At the junction V is shortened by 2 bases and J by 4 bases, with 8 bases in between. The germline V gene encodes CDR1 PRHDT and CDR2 FYEKMQ (reference sequence). With all but the CDR3 taken from the reference TRBV13 and TRBJ1-2 genes, the full variable domain is: AAGVIQSPRHLIKEKRETATLKCYPIPRHDTVYWYQQGPGQDPQFLISFYEKMQSDKGSIPDRFSAQQFSDYHSELNMSSLELGDSALYFCASSLRDPYGYTFGSGTRLTVV.